The clone carrying this TCR beta chain was observed many times. The antigen remains unidentified. Amplification of TCR beta CDR3 regions was performed using RNA transcripts as template. Using the HTBI primer set, a first-round RT-PCR was run on the TCR CDR3. From the multiplex PCR reads, TCRdb called clonotypes with MiXCR, one entry per CDR3 protein. The table has about 380,000 distinct CDR3 sequences, about 14% seen once; the top ten hold about 10%. These data belong to a study of T cells in Graves' hyperthyroidism and ophthalmopathy. Study summary: Blood from the periphery was taken at initial diagnosis, before any treatment. Regarding the study as a whole: Ophthalmopathy could be told apart from stable hyperthyroidism with a 13 V-J model.

The V end lost 3 bases, the J end lost 5 bases, and 11 bases lay between the germline ends. Germline V gene sequence: CDR1 SGHNT, CDR2 YENEEA. There are 13 residues in the CDR3. Hyperthyroidism in the patients, aged 18 to 65, was newly diagnosed and under 2 months in duration. The TCR sequence derives from a woman aged 55-75 years with Graves' hyperthyroidism. V gene TRBV11-3 combines with J gene TRBJ2-7; D ambiguous. Sequenced material: blood. CDR3 sequence (DNA): TGTGCCAGCAGCTTTAGGGATCGGCACGAGCAGTACTTC. Translating it yields CASSFRDRHEQYF. The whole variable domain, filled in from reference TRBV11-3 and TRBJ2-7, reads EAGVVQSPRYKIIEKKQPVAFWCNPISGHNTLYWYLQNLGQGPELLIRYENEEAVDDSQLPKDRFSAERLKGVDSTLKIQPAELGDSAVYLCASSFRDRHEQYFGPGTRLTVT.